Given below is one T cell receptor beta chain in context. Its antigen is not known. This sample was taken from a study of beta chain features in type 1 diabetes. Study-level findings and limits: VDJ junctions from patients with type 1 diabetes contained fewer insertions and more deletions. Patients' naive, central memory and regulatory TCRB repertoires appeared more alike than those of healthy donors.

All of the isolated RNA was reverse transcribed, so expressed TCRB transcripts were sequenced. Produced via immunoSEQ multiplex PCR; TCRdb's table is partial and in-frame only. The table records 450,000 to 600,000 clones, over 25% of them present only once. The CDR3 is 16 amino acids. V lost 0 bases to trimming and J lost 0 bases, with 6 bases between them. CDR1 is MNHEY, CDR2 SVGAGI, per germline. The chain links TRBV6-5 to TRBJ2-6, with D unclear. The sample was naive CD4+ T cells from blood. The receptor comes from a man between 18 and 35 years old in good health. Written as DNA, the CDR3 is TGTGCCAGCAGTTACTCACGCCACTCTGGGGCCAACGTCCTGACTTTC. Translation: CASSYSRHSGANVLTF.